This is a list of T cell receptor beta chains from one sample in a study of blood T cell repertoires in COVID-19. Here immunoSEQ multiplex PCR was the method, and the copy in TCRdb shows in-frame clones only, minus some. The table includes about 69,000 clones, approximately 78% detected once. Input material: peripheral blood. The source of these receptors is a woman older than 75 with acute or convalescent COVID-19. CDR3s include the opening cysteine and the closing phenylalanine or tryptophan. The order of the fields is CDR3 protein, CDR3 DNA, V gene, D gene, J gene, clone size. The D gene is left open where the match is weak. Clone size is stated in some rows and not others, as once, few, many or a class when expanded.

CASSIVVGHTEAFF TGTGCCAGTAGTATAGTCGTCGGTCACACTGAAGCTTTCTTT TRBV19 - TRBJ1-1 -
CASTLGTGVTPGELFF TGTGCCAGCACCCTGGGGACTGGGGTGACACCCGGGGAGCTGTTTTTT TRBV2 - TRBJ2-2 few
CASSEGLGNTEAFF TGTGCCAGCAGCGAGGGACTTGGGAACACTGAAGCTTTCTTT TRBV7-9 - TRBJ1-1 -
CASSLQIEIYEQYF TGTGCCAGCAGCTTGCAAATTGAGATCTACGAGCAGTACTTC TRBV5-6 - TRBJ2-7 once
CASSLGLGVATDEQFF TGTGCCAGCAGCTTGGGGCTAGGTGTCGCGACGGATGAGCAGTTCTTC TRBV5-6 - TRBJ2-1 -
CASSSEDWRGYTF TGTGCCAGTAGTTCAGAGGACTGGCGCGGCTACACCTTC TRBV19 - TRBJ1-2 -
CASRGTVSYEQYF TGTGCCAGCAGAGGGACAGTCTCCTACGAGCAGTACTTC TRBV6-6 TRBD1 TRBJ2-7 -
CASRDRSQETQYF TGTGCCAGCAGGGACAGGAGCCAAGAGACCCAGTACTTC TRBV3-1/TRBV3-2 TRBD1 TRBJ2-5 -
CASSYGTGGRYGYTF TGTGCCAGCAGTTACGGGACAGGGGGACGATATGGCTACACCTTC TRBV6-6 TRBD1 TRBJ1-2 -
CATSDGLAGSYNEQFF TGTGCCACCAGTGATGGGCTAGCGGGTTCCTACAATGAGCAGTTCTTC TRBV24-1 TRBD2 TRBJ2-1 -
CASRGRTANEKLFF TGTGCCAGCAGAGGGAGAACAGCTAATGAAAAACTGTTTTTT TRBV6-5 - TRBJ1-4 -
CASSVARVSVGEQYF TGTGCCAGCAGCGTAGCCCGGGTCTCTGTGGGCGAGCAGTACTTC TRBV9 - TRBJ2-7 -
CASSPGLTTDTQYF TGCGCCAGCAGCCCGGGACTTACCACAGATACGCAGTATTTT TRBV5-1 - TRBJ2-3 -
CASSIMATDNQPQHF TGTGCCAGTAGTATTATGGCGACAGACAATCAGCCCCAGCATTTT TRBV19 - TRBJ1-5 -
CASRWTSGGRDTQYF TGTGCCAGCAGGTGGACTAGCGGGGGGCGAGATACGCAGTATTTT TRBV2 TRBD2 TRBJ2-3 -
CASSFLREVNGYTF TGTGCCAGCAGCTTTTTACGTGAGGTCAATGGCTACACCTTC TRBV5-5 - TRBJ1-2 once
CASSFGQGAYYEQYF TGTGCCAGCAGCTTTGGACAGGGGGCTTACTACGAGCAGTACTTC TRBV7-9 TRBD1 TRBJ2-7 -
CASSWQGGNQPQHF TGTGCCAGTAGTTGGCAGGGGGGCAATCAGCCCCAGCATTTT TRBV19 TRBD1 TRBJ1-5 -
CASSLEGGQGDNYTF TGCGCCAGCAGCTTGGAGGGTGGGCAGGGGGACAACTACACCTTC TRBV5-1 TRBD1 TRBJ1-2 -
CASSLASGTDTQYF TGCGCCAGCAGCTTGGCCTCGGGCACAGATACGCAGTATTTT TRBV5-1 - TRBJ2-3 -
CASSLGPGEGLFF TGCGCCAGCAGCTTGGGCCCTGGCGAGGGACTGTTTTTT TRBV5-1 - TRBJ1-4 -
CASSSSTVPNTEAFF TGTGCCAGCAGCAGTAGTACAGTACCGAACACTGAAGCTTTCTTT TRBV11-3 - TRBJ1-1 -
CASRGTRYQPQHF TGTGCCAGCAGAGGGACAAGATATCAGCCCCAGCATTTT TRBV12-3/TRBV12-4 - TRBJ1-5 -
CASSLGQGETQYF TGCGCCAGCAGTTTGGGACAGGGAGAGACCCAGTACTTC TRBV5-1 TRBD1 TRBJ2-5 -
CASSFFGRGGNTEAFF TGTGCCAGCAGTTTCTTCGGTCGCGGGGGGAACACTGAAGCTTTCTTT TRBV28 - TRBJ1-1 -
CASSLFAGTEAFF TGTGCCAGCAGTTTGTTTGCGGGGACTGAAGCTTTCTTT TRBV12-3/TRBV12-4 - TRBJ1-1 -
CASRGQGAEGYTF TGTGCCAGTAGGGGACAGGGGGCAGAGGGCTACACCTTC TRBV19 TRBD1 TRBJ1-2 few
CASSRPAGGPDTQYF TGTGCCAGTAGTAGGCCAGCGGGGGGACCGGATACGCAGTATTTT TRBV19 TRBD2 TRBJ2-3 -
CASSDSGQDNSPLHF TGTGCCAGCAGTGACTCGGGACAGGATAATTCACCCCTCCACTTT TRBV6-5 TRBD1 TRBJ1-6 -
CASSYPRTGDGYTF TGTGCCAGCAGTTACCCACGGACAGGGGATGGCTACACCTTC TRBV6-2/TRBV6-3 TRBD1 TRBJ1-2 -
CASTSITGELFF TGTGCCAGCACGAGTATTACCGGGGAGCTGTTTTTT TRBV6-5 - TRBJ2-2 -
CASSATGDTQYF TGCGCCAGCAGCGCCACGGGAGATACGCAGTATTTT TRBV5-1 - TRBJ2-3 -
CACTQQGARGYTF TGTGCCTGTACCCAACAGGGGGCGAGAGGCTACACCTTC TRBV30 TRBD1 TRBJ1-2 few
CASSETRDYNQPQHF TGTGCCAGCAGTGAAACGAGGGACTACAATCAGCCCCAGCATTTT TRBV6-1 - TRBJ1-5 -
CASSPASGGTYEQYF TGTGCCAGCTCGCCTGCTTCGGGGGGAACCTACGAGCAGTACTTC TRBV18 TRBD2 TRBJ2-7 -
CASSSGLAGGRDTQYF TGTGCCAGCAGCTCTGGACTAGCGGGGGGGCGCGATACGCAGTATTTT TRBV11-2 TRBD2 TRBJ2-3 -
CASSPRAGGLADTQYF TGTGCCAGCAGCCCGAGAGCGGGGGGGCTTGCAGATACGCAGTATTTT TRBV9 TRBD2 TRBJ2-3 -
CASSYGRGRGTEAFF TGTGCCAGCAGTTACGGCAGGGGTCGTGGCACTGAAGCTTTCTTT TRBV6-5 - TRBJ1-1 once
CASSYRGLSYEQYF TGTGCCAGCAGTTACAGGGGCCTCTCCTACGAGCAGTACTTC TRBV6-5 - TRBJ2-7 -
CASSLVAGEGTGELFF TGCGCCAGCAGCTTGGTAGCGGGGGAAGGGACCGGGGAGCTGTTTTTT TRBV5-1 TRBD2 TRBJ2-2 -
CASSLASGHYNEQFF TGTGCCAGCAGCTTAGCTAGCGGGCACTACAATGAGCAGTTCTTC TRBV7-2 TRBD2 TRBJ2-1 -
CASSSRLAGAGHIQYF TGTGCCAGCAGCTCCAGACTAGCTGGGGCCGGGCACATTCAGTACTTC TRBV7-2 TRBD2 TRBJ2-4 once
CASSLPGVAGELFF TGCGCCAGCAGCTTACCGGGGGTCGCCGGGGAGCTGTTTTTT TRBV5-1 - TRBJ2-2 -
CAWSRVRGTAEAFF TGTGCCTGGAGTCGAGTTCGGGGAACCGCTGAAGCTTTCTTT TRBV30 - TRBJ1-1 -
CASSFLQGYEQYF TGTGCCAGCAGCTTCCTACAGGGTTACGAGCAGTACTTC TRBV7-2 - TRBJ2-7 -
CASSPQGTNEKLFF TGCGCCAGCAGCCCACAGGGGACTAATGAAAAACTGTTTTTT TRBV4-1 TRBD1 TRBJ1-4 -
CASSIAGATNEKLFF TGCGCCAGCAGTATCGCCGGGGCAACTAATGAAAAACTGTTTTTT TRBV4-1 - TRBJ1-4 few
CAIRDRGEQYF TGTGCCATCAGAGACAGGGGGGAGCAGTACTTC TRBV10-3 TRBD1 TRBJ2-7 -
CASSPGTSNYGYTF TGTGCCAGCAGTCCAGGAACCTCTAACTATGGCTACACCTTC TRBV6-5 - TRBJ1-2 -
CASSYSGGVVHYGYTF TGTGCCAGCAGCTACTCAGGGGGCGTAGTCCACTATGGCTACACCTTC TRBV5-4 TRBD1 TRBJ1-2 -